This T cell receptor beta chain was obtained from a study of long-term antiretroviral therapy in people with HIV. General study points: HIV repertoire CDR3 lengths ranged less widely than those of controls. The study collected no data on ART adherence, viral resistance or therapy changes. Pre-ART clonal expansion yielded clones that dominated the repertoire at all time points.

Per germline, CDR1 SEHNR and CDR2 FQNEAQ (reference sequence). V gave up 1 base and J gave up 3 bases, with 4 bases separating them. The CDR3 extends over 13 amino acids. At survey level, the immunoSEQ assay was run in its v3.0 version. Produced via immunoSEQ multiplex PCR; TCRdb's table is partial and in-frame only. The sample lists about 43,000 clones, 94% occurring once. With respect to this clone: What it binds is not known.

The rearrangement links TRBV7-9 to TRBJ1-5, with unresolved D. The source of this sequence is a young man with HIV. The sample was unsorted PBMCs, taken around 9 years after starting antiretroviral therapy. CDR3 sequence (DNA): TGTGCCAGCAGCTTAGGTGTCAATCAGCCCCAGCATTTT. Protein sequence: CASSLGVNQPQHF. The whole variable domain, filled in from reference TRBV7-9 and TRBJ1-5, reads DTGVSQNPRHKITKRGQNVTFRCDPISEHNRLYWYRQTLGQGPEFLTYFQNEAQLEKSRLLSDRFSAERPKGSFSTLEIQRTEQGDSAMYLCASSLGVNQPQHFGDGTRLSIL.